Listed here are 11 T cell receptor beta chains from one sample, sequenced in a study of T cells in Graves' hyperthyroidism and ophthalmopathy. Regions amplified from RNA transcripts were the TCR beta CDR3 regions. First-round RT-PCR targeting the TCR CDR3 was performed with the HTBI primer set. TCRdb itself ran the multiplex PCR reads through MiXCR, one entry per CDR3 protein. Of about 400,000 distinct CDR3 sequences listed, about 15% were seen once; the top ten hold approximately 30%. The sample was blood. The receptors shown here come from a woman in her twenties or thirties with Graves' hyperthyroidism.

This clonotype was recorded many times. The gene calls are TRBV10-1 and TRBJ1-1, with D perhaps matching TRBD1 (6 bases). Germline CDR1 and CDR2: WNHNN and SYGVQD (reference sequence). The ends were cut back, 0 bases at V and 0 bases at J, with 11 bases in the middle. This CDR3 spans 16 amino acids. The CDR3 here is CASSESRGTMNTEAFF. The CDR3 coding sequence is TGCGCCAGCAGTGAGTCAAGGGGGACAATGAACACTGAAGCTTTCTTT.

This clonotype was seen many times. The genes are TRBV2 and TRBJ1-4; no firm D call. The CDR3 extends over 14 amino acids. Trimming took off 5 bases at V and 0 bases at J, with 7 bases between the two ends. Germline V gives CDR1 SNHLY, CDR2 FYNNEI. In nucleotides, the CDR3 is TGTGCCAGCAGTTCTAGAACAACTAATGAAAAACTGTTTTTT. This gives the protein CASSSRTTNEKLFF.

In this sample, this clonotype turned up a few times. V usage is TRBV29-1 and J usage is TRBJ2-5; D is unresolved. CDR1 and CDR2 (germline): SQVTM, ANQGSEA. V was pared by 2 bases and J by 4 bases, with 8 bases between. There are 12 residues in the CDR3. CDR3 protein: CSVELGPETQYF. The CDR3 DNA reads TGCAGCGTTGAACTAGGCCCAGAGACCCAGTACTTC.

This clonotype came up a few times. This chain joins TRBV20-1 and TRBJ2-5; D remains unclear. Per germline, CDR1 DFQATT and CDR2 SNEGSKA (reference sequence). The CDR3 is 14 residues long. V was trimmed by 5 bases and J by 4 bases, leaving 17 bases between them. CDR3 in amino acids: CSAPPAGGVETQYF. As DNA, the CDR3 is TGCAGTGCTCCTCCCGCAGGTGGGGTAGAGACCCAGTACTTC.

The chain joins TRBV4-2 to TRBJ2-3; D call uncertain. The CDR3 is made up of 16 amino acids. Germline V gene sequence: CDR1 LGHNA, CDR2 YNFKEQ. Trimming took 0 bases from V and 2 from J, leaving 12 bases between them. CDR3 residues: CASSQEPDGPTDTQYF. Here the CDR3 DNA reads TGTGCCAGCAGCCAAGAACCGGACGGACCCACAGATACGCAGTATTTT.

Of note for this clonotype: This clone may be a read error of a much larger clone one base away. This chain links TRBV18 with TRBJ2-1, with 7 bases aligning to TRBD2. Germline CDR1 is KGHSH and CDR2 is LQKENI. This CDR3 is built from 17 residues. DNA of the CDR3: TGTGCCAGCTCACCACCTCGCGGGAGCTCCTTCGACGCTGAGCAGTCCTTC. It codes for CASSPPRGSSFDAEQSF.

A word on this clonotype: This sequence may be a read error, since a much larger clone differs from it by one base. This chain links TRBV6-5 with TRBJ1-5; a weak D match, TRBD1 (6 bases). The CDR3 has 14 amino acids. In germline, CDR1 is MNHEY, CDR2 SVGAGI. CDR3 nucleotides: TGTGCCAGCATTTCGGGGGCGCGTGGTCAGCTCCAGCATTTT. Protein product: CASISGARGQLQHF.

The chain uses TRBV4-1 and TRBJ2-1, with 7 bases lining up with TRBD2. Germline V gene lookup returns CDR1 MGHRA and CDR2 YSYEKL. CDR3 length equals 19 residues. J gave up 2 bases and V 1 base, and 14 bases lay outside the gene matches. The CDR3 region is CASSQVRVSGISPYNEQFF. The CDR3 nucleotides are TGCGCCAGCAGCCAAGTAAGAGTCAGCGGGATTTCCCCCTACAATGAGCAGTTCTTC.

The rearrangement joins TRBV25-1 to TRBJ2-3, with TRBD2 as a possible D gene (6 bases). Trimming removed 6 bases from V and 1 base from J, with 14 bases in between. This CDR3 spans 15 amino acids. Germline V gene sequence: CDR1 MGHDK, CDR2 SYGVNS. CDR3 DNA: TGTGCCAGCAGAGCTCCCGGGGGAGGCACAGATACGCAGTATTTT. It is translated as CASRAPGGGTDTQYF.

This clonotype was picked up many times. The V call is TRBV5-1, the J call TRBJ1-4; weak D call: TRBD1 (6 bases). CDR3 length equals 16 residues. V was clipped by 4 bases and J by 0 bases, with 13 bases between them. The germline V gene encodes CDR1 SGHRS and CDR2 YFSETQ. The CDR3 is CASSLDRFATNEKLFF. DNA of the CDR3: TGCGCCAGCAGCCTCGACAGGTTTGCAACTAATGAAAAACTGTTTTTT.

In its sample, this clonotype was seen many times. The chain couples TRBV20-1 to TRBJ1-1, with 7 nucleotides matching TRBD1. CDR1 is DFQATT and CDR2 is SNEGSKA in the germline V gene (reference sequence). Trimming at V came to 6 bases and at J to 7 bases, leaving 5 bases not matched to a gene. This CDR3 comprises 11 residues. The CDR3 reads CSAEGQIEAFF. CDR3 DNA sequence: TGCAGTGCCGAGGGACAGATTGAAGCTTTCTTT.